This TCR beta chain was documented in a study of PD-1 blockade in classical Hodgkin lymphoma. For the study at large: Nivolumab was administered to patients intravenously at 3 mg/kg every 2 weeks. Study outcomes and limitations: The study found complete responders had baseline diversity similar to newly diagnosed patients.

The time point here: cycle 4 day 1 (C4D1), after less than 7 weeks of nivolumab. With no exception, relapse followed autologous stem cell transplantation in all patients, and brentuximab vedotin exposure varied. With V trimmed by 8 bases and J by 3 bases, 5 bases remained unmatched. The CDR3 is 15 residues long. Germline V gives CDR1 LNHDA, CDR2 SQIVND (reference sequence). The repertoire was sequenced with immunoSEQ multiplex PCR; TCRdb's copy has only in-frame clones and lacks some. The sample records some 39,000 clones, roughly 78% being singletons. With regard to this clone: The target antigen is unknown.

This TCR was recovered from a human donor with classical Hodgkin lymphoma. The chain combines TRBV19 with TRBJ2-2, with 11 bases lining up with TRBD2. This material consisted of peripheral blood mononuclear cells (PBMCs), taken before the fourth cycle of nivolumab. DNA for the CDR3: TGTGCCAGTTCTCTAGCGGGGGGAGACACCGGGGAGCTGTTTTTT. This codes for CASSLAGGDTGELFF.